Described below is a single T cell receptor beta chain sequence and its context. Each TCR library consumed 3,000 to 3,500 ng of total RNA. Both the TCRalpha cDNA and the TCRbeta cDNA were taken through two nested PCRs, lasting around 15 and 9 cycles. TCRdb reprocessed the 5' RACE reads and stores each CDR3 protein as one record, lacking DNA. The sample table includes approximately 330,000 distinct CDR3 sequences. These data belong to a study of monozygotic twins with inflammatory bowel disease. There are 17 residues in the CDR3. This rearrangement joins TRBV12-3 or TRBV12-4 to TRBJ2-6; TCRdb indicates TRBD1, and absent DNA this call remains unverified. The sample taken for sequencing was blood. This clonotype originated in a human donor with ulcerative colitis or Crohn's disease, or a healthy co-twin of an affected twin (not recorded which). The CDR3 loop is CASSKPRGEVWANVLTF.